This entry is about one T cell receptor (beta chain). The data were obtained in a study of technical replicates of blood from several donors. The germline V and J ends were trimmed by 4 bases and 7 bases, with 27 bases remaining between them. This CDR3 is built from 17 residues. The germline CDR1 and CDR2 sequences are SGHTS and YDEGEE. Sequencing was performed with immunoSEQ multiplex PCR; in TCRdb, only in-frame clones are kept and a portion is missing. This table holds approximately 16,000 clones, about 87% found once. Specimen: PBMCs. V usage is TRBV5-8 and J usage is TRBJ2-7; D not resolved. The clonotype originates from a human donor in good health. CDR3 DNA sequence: TGTGCCAGCAGCCCCCAGTTGGGTTATACCACTACGTGGGAGCAGTACTTC. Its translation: CASSPQLGYTTTWEQYF.